One and the same sample provided the 9 T cell receptor beta chains below, sequenced in a study of blood T cell repertoires in COVID-19 (dated by TCRdb to the early 2020s). The library was made by the immunoSEQ multiplex PCR assay. TCRdb's version of the immuneACCESS table is confined to in-frame rearrangements and falls short of the full clone set. An unresolved V gene accounts for under half of the shortfall where checked; the remainder is of unknown origin. The sample includes approximately 70,000 clones, with about 81% observed a single time. Jointly, the top ten make up under 20% of the sample. Sequenced sample: peripheral blood. These receptors all come from a human donor in a cohort sampled during active COVID-19.

This chain links TRBV5-6 with TRBJ2-7; TRBD1 matches at 8 bases. The CDR3 loop spans 13 amino acids. The germline V gene has CDR1 SGHDT and CDR2 YYEEEE. V was clipped by 2 bases and J by 6 bases; unmatched bases: 4. The chain's CDR3 is CASSFQGAREQYF. In nucleotides, the CDR3 is TGTGCCAGCAGCTTCCAGGGGGCTCGCGAGCAGTACTTC.

This chain connects TRBV14 to TRBJ2-7, with D perhaps TRBD1 (6 bases). There are 14 residues in the CDR3. V dropped 2 bases and J dropped 5 bases, with 13 bases sitting between them. The germline CDR1 and CDR2 sequences are SGHDN and FVKESK. In DNA form, the CDR3 reads TGTGCCAGCAGCCAATTACAGGGTGTCGACGAGCAGTACTTC. Translated: CASSQLQGVDEQYF.

This clone was picked up a small number of times. The chain has TRBV12-3 or TRBV12-4 and TRBJ2-7, with TRBD2 matching 7 bases. The CDR3 loop spans 12 amino acids. V lost 4 bases to trimming and J lost 6 bases; unmatched junction nucleotides: 3. The CDR3 protein is CASSWEGREQYF. The CDR3 DNA reads TGTGCCAGCAGTTGGGAGGGACGCGAGCAGTACTTC.

The CDR3 is CASSQDRGQGNTGELFF. The DNA for the CDR3 is TGTGCCAGCAGCCAAGATAGGGGACAGGGGAACACCGGGGAGCTGTTTTTT. The chain couples TRBV3-1 (or the pseudogene TRBV3-2) to TRBJ2-2, with TRBD1 matching over 9 bases. Unmatched junction bases numbered 3, after V lost 0 bases and J lost 1 base. The CDR3 sequence is 17 residues long. Germline CDR1 LGHDT, CDR2 YNNKEL (reference sequence).

The chain carries TRBV5-8 and TRBJ2-3; 10 nucleotides agree with TRBD2. CDR1 SGHTS and CDR2 YDEGEE come from the germline V gene. V lost 4 bases, J lost 1 base, and 12 bases stayed unmatched. The CDR3 contains 18 residues. The CDR3 coding sequence is TGTGCCAGCAGCCCGAACCCGCTCCTAGCGGGGGGCACAGATACGCAGTATTTT. This gives the protein CASSPNPLLAGGTDTQYF.

The chain employs TRBV4-2 and TRBJ2-3; 9 positions agree with TRBD2. Germline V gene sequence: CDR1 LGHNA, CDR2 YNFKEQ. The CDR3 is made up of 17 amino acids. The V and J ends lost 4 bases and 2 bases, in that order; junction bases with no gene match: 10. For the CDR3, the DNA is TGTGCCAGCAGCCTGGCTAGCGGGGCGGCAATCACAGATACGCAGTATTTT. This gives the protein CASSLASGAAITDTQYF.

The genes are TRBV6-4 and TRBJ1-1; the D gene is possibly TRBD1 (6 bases). The CDR3 covers 14 residues. Trimming shortened V by 6 bases and J by 0 bases, and 11 bases separated the two germline ends. Germline lookup yields CDR1 MRHNA and CDR2 SNTAGT. This CDR3 reads CASSETGLNTEAFF. The CDR3 coding sequence is TGTGCCAGCAGCGAAACAGGGTTGAACACTGAAGCTTTCTTT.

This chain links TRBV2 with TRBJ2-7; tentatively, D is TRBD1 (6 bases). The CDR3 covers 16 residues. In germline, CDR1 is SNHLY, CDR2 FYNNEI. V lost 6 bases and J lost 6, with 24 bases in between. CDR3 sequence reads: CASSRGTLDRPIEQYF. Written as DNA, the CDR3 is TGTGCCAGCAGCCGCGGAACCCTAGACAGGCCGATCGAGCAGTACTTC. The full variable domain, completed using reference TRBV2 and TRBJ2-7, is EPEVTQTPSHQVTQMGQEVILRCVPISNHLYFYWYRQILGQKVEFLVSFYNNEISEKSEIFDDQFSVERPDGSNFTLKIRSTKLEDSAMYFCASSRGTLDRPIEQYFGPGTRLTVT.

The chain couples TRBV4-2 to TRBJ1-1; D might be TRBD1 (5 bases). From germline, CDR1 is LGHNA and CDR2 YNFKEQ. Deletions cut 1 base from V and 4 bases from J, with 7 bases between. This CDR3 comprises 13 residues. The CDR3 is CASSQGQSTEAFF. The DNA for the CDR3 is TGTGCCAGCAGCCAAGGACAGTCCACTGAAGCTTTCTTT.